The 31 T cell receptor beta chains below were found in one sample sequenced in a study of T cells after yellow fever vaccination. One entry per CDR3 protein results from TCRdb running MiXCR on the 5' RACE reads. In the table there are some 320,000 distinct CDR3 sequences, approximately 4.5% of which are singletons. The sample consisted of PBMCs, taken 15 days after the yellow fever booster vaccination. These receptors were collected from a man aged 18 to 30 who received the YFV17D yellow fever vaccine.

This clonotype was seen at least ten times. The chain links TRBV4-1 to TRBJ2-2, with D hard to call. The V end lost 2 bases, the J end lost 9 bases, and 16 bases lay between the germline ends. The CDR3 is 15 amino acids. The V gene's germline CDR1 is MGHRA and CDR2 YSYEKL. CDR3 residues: CASSQLRTESRELFF. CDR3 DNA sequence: TGCGCCAGCAGCCAATTAAGAACTGAATCCCGGGAGCTGTTTTTT.

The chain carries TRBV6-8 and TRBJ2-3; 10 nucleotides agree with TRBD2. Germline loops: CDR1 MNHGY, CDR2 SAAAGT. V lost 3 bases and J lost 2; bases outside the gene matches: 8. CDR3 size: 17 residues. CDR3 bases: TGTGCCAGCAGTTATGTGGGGCTAGCGGGAGACACAGATACGCAGTATTTT. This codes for CASSYVGLAGDTDTQYF.

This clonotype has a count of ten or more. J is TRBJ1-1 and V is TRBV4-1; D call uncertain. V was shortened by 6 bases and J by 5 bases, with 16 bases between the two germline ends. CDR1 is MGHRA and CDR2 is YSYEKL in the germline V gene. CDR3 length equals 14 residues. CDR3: CASRAIGGRTEAFF. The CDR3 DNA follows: TGCGCCAGCAGGGCAATCGGAGGCAGGACTGAAGCTTTCTTT.

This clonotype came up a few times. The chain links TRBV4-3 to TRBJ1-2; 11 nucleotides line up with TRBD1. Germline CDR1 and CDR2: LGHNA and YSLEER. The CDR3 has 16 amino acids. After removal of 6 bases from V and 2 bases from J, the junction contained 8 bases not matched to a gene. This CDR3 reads CASRSSWTGGNYGYTF. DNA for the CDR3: TGCGCCAGCAGGTCATCCTGGACAGGGGGCAACTATGGCTACACCTTC.

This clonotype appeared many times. CDR3 loop: CASSFEGTEAFF. The DNA of the CDR3 is TGCGCCAGCAGCTTTGAGGGCACTGAAGCTTTCTTT. The V and J genes are TRBV5-1 and TRBJ1-1; D not certain. V shed 2 bases and J shed 4 bases, with 6 bases lying between them. CDR3 size: 12 residues. Per germline, CDR1 SGHRS and CDR2 YFSETQ.

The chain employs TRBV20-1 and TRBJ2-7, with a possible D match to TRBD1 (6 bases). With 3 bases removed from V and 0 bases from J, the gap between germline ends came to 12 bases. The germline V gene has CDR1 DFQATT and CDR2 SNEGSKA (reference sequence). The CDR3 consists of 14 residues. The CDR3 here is CSASRTEGSYEQYF. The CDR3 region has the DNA TGCAGTGCTAGCAGGACAGAAGGCTCCTACGAGCAGTACTTC.

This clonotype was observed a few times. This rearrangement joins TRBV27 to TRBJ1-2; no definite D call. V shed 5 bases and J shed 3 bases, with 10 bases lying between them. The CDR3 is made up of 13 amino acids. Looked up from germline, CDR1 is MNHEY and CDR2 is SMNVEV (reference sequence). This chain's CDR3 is CASSPRSHYGYTF. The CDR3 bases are TGTGCCAGCAGTCCGAGGAGTCACTATGGCTACACCTTC.

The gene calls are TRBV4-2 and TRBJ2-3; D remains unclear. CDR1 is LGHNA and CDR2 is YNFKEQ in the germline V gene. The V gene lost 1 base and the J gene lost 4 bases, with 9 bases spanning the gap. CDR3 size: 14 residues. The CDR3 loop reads CASSQARSPDTQYF. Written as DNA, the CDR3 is TGTGCCAGCAGCCAAGCAAGGTCCCCAGATACGCAGTATTTT.

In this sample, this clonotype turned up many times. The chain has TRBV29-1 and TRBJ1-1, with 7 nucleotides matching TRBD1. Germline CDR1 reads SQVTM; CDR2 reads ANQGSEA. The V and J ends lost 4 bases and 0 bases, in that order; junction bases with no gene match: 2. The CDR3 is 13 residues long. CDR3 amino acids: CSVGGQMNTEAFF. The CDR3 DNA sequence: TGCAGCGTTGGGGGACAGATGAACACTGAAGCTTTCTTT.

CDR3 DNA: TGTGCCAGCAGCTTAGGGTTTGGAGGGGCTACCGCAGAGACCCAGTACTTC. Translating it yields CASSLGFGGATAETQYF. The chain couples TRBV7-9 to TRBJ2-5; maybe TRBD2 (6 bases). CDR1 and CDR2 (germline): SEHNR, FQNEAQ (reference sequence). This CDR3 is built from 17 residues. Deletions cut 1 base from V and 4 bases from J, with 19 bases between.

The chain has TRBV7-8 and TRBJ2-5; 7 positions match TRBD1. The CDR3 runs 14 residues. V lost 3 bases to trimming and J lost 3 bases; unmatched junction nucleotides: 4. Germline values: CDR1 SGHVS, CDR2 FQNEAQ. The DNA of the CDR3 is TGTGCCAGCAGCTTCTTGACAGGGAAAGAGACCCAGTACTTC. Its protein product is CASSFLTGKETQYF.

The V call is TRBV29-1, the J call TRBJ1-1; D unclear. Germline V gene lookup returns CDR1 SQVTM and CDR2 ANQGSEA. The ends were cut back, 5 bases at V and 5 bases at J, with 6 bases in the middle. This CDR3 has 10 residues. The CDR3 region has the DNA TGCAGCGTTCGAGGTACTGAAGCTTTCTTT. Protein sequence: CSVRGTEAFF.

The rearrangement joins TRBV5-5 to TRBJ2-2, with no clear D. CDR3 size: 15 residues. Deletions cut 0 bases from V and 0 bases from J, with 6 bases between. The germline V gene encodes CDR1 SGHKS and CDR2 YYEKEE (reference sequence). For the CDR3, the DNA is TGTGCCAGCAGCTTGGGGCCTGCGAACACCGGGGAGCTGTTTTTT. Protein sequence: CASSLGPANTGELFF.

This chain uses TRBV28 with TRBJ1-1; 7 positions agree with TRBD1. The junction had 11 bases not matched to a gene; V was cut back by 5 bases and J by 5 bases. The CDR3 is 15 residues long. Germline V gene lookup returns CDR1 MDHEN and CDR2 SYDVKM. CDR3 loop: CASSPDPPGGTEAFF. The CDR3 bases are TGTGCCAGCAGTCCGGATCCTCCAGGGGGGACTGAAGCTTTCTTT.

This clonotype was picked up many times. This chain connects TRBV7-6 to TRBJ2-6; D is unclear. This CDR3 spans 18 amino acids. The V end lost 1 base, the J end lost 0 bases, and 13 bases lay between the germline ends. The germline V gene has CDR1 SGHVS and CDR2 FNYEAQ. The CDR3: CASSLEMDLGSGANVLTF. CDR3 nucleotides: TGTGCCAGCAGCTTAGAAATGGATTTAGGCTCTGGGGCCAACGTCCTGACTTTC.

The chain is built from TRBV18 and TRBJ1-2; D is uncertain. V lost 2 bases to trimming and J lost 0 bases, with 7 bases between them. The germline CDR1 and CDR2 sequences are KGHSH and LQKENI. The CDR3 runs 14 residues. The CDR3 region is CASSPGRANYGYTF. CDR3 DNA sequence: TGTGCCAGCTCACCAGGCAGAGCTAACTATGGCTACACCTTC.

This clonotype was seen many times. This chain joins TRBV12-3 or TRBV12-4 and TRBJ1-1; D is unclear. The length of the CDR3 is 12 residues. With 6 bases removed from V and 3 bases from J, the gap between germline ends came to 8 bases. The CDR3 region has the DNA TGTGCCAGCAGCTGGGGTTACACTGAAGCTTTCTTT. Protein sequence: CASSWGYTEAFF.

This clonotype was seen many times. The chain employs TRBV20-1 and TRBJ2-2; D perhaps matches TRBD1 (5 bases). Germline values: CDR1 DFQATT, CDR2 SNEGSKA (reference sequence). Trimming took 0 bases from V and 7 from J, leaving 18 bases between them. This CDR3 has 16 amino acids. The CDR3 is CSARDHLAGLGGELFF. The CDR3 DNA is TGCAGTGCTAGAGATCACTTGGCAGGGCTCGGCGGGGAGCTGTTTTTT.

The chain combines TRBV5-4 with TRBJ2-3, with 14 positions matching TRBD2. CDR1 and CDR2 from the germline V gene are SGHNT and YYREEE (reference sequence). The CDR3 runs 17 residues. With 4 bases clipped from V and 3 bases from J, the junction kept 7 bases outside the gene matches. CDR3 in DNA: TGTGCCAGCAGCACACGACTAGCGGGGGGGATTACAGATACGCAGTATTTT. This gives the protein CASSTRLAGGITDTQYF.

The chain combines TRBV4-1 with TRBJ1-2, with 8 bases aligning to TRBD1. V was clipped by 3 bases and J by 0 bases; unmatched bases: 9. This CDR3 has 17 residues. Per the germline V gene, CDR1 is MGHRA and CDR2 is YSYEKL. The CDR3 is CASSHPGTGLANYGYTF. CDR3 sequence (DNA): TGCGCCAGCAGCCATCCTGGGACAGGCCTAGCTAACTATGGCTACACCTTC.

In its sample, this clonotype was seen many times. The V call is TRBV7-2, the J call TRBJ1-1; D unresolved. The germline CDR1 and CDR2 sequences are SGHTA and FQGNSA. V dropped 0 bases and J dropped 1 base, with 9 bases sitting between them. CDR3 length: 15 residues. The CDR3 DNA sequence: TGTGCCAGCAGCTTAGCCGGACCGCAGAACACTGAAGCTTTCTTT. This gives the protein CASSLAGPQNTEAFF.

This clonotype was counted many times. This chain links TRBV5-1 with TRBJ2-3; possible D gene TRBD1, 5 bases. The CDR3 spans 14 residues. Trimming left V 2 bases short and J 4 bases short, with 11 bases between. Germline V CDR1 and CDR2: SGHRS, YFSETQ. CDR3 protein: CASSFGAASDTQYF. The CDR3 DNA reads TGCGCCAGCAGCTTTGGGGCGGCATCAGATACGCAGTATTTT.

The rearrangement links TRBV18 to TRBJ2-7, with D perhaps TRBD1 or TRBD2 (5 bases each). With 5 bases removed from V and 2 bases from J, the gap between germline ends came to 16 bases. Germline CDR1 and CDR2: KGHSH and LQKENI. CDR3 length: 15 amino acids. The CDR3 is CASSTKRGVTYEQYV. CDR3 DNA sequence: TGTGCCAGCTCAACTAAACGAGGGGTAACCTACGAGCAGTACGTC.

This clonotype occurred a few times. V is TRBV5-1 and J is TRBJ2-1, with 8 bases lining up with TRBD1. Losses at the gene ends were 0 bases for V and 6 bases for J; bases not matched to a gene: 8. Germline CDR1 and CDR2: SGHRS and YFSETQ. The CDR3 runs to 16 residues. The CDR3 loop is CASSLGPRTGSNEQFF. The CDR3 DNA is TGCGCCAGCAGCTTGGGCCCCCGGACAGGGAGCAATGAGCAGTTCTTC.

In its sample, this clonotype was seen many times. The chain's CDR3 is CASSPWGGYTF. The CDR3, as DNA: TGTGCCAGCAGCCCCTGGGGTGGCTACACCTTC. This chain joins TRBV7-2 and TRBJ1-2, with D hard to call. The CDR3 spans 11 residues. V lost 5 bases, J lost 7 bases, and 8 bases lay in between. Germline V gene lookup returns CDR1 SGHTA and CDR2 FQGNSA.

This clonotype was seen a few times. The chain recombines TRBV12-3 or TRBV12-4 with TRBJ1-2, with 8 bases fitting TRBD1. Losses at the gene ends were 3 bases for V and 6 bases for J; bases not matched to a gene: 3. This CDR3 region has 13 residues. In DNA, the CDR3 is TGTGCCAGCAGTTTTGGCAGGGGGCATGGCTACACCTTC. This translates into CASSFGRGHGYTF.

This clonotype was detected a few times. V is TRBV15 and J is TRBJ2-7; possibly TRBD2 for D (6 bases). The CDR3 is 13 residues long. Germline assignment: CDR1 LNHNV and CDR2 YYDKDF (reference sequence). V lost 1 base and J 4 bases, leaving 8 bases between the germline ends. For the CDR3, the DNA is TGTGCCACCAGCAGAGGCGGGGTGTACGAGCAGTACTTC. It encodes CATSRGGVYEQYF.

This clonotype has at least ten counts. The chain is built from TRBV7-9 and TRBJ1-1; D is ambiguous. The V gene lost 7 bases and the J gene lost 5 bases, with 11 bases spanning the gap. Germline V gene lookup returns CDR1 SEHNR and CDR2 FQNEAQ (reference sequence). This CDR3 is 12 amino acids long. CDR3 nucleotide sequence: TGTGCCAGCACCGACACTATGACTGAAGCTTTCTTT. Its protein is CASTDTMTEAFF.

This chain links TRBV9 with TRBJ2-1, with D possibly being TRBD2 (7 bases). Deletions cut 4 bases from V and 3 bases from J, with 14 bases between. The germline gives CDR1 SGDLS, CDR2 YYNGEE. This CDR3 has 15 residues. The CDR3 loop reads CASSPGGPLYNEQFF. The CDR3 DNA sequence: TGTGCCAGCAGCCCGGGGGGCCCTCTCTACAATGAGCAGTTCTTC.

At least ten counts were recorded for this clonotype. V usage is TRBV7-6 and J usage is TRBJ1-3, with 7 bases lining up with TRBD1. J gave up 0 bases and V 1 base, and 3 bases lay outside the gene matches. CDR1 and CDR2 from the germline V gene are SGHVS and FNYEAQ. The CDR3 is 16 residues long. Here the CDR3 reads CASSLERGLSGNTIYF. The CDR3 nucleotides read TGTGCCAGCAGCTTAGAGAGGGGGCTCTCTGGAAACACCATATATTTT.

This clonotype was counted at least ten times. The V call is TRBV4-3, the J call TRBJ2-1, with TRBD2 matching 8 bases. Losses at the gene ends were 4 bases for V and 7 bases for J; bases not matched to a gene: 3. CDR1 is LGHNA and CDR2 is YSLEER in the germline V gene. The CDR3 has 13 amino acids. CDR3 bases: TGCGCCAGCAGCCTAGCGGGGCTAAATGAGCAGTTCTTC. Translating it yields CASSLAGLNEQFF.